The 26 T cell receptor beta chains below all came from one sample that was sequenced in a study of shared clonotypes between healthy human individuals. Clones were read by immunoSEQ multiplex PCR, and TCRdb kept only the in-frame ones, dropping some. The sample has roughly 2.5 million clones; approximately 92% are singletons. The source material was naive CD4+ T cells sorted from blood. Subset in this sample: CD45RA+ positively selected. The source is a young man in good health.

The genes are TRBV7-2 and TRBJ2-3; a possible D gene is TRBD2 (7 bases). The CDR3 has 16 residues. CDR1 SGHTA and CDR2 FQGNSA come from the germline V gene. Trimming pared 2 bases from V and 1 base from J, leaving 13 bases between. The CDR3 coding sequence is TGTGCCAGCAGCTTACGCGGGGGCTTAGGCACAGATACGCAGTATTTT. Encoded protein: CASSLRGGLGTDTQYF.

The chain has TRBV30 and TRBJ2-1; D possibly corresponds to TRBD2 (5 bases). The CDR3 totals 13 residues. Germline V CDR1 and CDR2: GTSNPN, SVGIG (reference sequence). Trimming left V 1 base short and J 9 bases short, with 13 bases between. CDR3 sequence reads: CAWSGNSRGEQFF. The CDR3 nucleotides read TGTGCCTGGAGTGGGAACTCTCGGGGTGAGCAGTTCTTC.

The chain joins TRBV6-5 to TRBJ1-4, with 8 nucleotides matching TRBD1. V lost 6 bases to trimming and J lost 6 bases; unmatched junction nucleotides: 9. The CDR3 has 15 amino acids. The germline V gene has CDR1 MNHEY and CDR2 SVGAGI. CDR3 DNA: TGTGCCAGCAGGGGAACAGGGGGAGGGTATGAAAAACTGTTTTTT. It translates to CASRGTGGGYEKLFF.

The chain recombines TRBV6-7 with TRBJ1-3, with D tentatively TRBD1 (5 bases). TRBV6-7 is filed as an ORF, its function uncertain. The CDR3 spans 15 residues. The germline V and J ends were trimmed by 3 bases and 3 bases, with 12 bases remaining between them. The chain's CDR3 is CASSYNDGGGNTIYF. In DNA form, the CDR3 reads TGTGCCAGCAGTTATAACGATGGGGGTGGAAACACCATATATTTT.

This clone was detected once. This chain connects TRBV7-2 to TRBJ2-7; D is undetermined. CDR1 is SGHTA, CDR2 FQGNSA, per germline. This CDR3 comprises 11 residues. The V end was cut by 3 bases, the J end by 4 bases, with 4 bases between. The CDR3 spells CASSFLYEQYF. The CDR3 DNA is TGTGCCAGCAGCTTCTTATACGAGCAGTACTTC.

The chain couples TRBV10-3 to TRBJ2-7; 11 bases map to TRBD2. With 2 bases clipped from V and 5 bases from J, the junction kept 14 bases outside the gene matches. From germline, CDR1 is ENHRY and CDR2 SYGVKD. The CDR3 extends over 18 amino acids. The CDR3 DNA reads TGTGCCATCAGTGAGACGGGAACCCTTGCGGGACTAGCGGACGAGCAGTACTTC. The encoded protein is CAISETGTLAGLADEQYF.

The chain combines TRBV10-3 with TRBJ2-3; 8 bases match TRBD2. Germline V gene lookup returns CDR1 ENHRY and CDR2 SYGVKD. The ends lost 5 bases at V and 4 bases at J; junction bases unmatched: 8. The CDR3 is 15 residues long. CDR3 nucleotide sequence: TGTGCCATCAGTCCCGGGAGGGCACCCCCAGATACGCAGTATTTT. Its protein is CAISPGRAPPDTQYF.

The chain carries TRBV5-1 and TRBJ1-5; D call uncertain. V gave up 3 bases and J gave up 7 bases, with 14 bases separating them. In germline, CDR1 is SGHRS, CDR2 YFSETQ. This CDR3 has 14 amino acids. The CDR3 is CASSSDGTYQPQHF. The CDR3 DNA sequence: TGCGCCAGCAGCTCGGACGGTACATACCAGCCCCAGCATTTT.

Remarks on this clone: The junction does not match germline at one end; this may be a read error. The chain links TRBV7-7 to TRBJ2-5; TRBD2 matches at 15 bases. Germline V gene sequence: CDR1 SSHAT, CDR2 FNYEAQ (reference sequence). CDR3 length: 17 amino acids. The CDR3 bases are TGTGCTAGCAGCTTTGGACTAGCGGGAGGGAGTAGGGAGACCCAGTACTTC. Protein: CASSFGLAGGSRETQYF.

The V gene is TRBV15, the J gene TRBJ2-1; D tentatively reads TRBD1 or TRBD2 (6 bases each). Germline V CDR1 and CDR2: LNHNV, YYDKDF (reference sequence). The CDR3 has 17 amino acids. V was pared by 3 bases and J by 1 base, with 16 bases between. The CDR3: CATSSKAWGASYNEQFF. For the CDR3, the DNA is TGTGCCACCAGCAGTAAAGCCTGGGGGGCATCCTACAATGAGCAGTTCTTC.

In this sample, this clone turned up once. Written as DNA, the CDR3 is TGTGCCAGCAGCTTATTTCAGGACCCCTTTGGAGATACGCAGTATTTT. This gives the protein CASSLFQDPFGDTQYF. The V gene is TRBV11-2, the J gene TRBJ2-3; no reliable D call. With 2 bases removed from V and 5 bases from J, the gap between germline ends came to 17 bases. Germline-derived CDR1 and CDR2 are SGHAT and FQNNGV. This CDR3 is 16 amino acids long.

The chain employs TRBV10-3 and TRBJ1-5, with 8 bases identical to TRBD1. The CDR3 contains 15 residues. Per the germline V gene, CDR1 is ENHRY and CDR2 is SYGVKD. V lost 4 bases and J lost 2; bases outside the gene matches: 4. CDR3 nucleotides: TGTGCCATCAGTGGTCAGGGGGCGGGCAATCAGCCCCAGCATTTT. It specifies CAISGQGAGNQPQHF.

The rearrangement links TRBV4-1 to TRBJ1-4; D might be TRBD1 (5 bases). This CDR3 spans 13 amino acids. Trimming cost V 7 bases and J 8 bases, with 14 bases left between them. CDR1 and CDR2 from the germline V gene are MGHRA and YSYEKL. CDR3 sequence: CASTRTRGEKLFF. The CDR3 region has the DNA TGCGCCAGCACCCGGACGCGGGGGGAAAAACTGTTTTTT.

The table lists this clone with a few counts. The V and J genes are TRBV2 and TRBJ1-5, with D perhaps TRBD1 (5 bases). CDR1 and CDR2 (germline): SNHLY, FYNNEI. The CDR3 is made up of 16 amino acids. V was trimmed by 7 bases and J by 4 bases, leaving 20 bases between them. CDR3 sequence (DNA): TGTGCCAGCATGGGGGAAAGGACCCTTGGTAATCAGCCCCAGCATTTT. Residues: CASMGERTLGNQPQHF.

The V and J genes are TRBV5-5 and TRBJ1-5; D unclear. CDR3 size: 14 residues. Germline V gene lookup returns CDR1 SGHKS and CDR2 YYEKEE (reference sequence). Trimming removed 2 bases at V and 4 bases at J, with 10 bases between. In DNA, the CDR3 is TGTGCCAGCAGCTTTACAGCTTATAATCAGCCCCAGCATTTT. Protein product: CASSFTAYNQPQHF.

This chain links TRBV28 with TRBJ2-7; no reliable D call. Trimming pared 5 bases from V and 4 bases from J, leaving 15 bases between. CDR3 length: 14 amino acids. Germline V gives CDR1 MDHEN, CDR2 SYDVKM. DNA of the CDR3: TGTGCCAGCAGTCCGCTCTTGCCGGGTTACGAGCAGTACTTC. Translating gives CASSPLLPGYEQYF.

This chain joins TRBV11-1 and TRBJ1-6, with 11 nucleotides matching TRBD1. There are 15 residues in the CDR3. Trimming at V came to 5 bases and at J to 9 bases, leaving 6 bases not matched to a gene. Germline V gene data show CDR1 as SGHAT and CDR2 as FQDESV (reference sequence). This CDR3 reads CASSKGTGGSSPLHF. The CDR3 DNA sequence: TGTGCCAGCAGCAAAGGGACAGGGGGGAGTTCACCCCTCCACTTT.

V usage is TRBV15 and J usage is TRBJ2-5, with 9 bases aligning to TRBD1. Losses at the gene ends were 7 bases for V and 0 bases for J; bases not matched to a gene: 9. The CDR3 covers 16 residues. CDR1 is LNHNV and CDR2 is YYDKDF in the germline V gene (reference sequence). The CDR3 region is CATNNVGTGNQETQYF. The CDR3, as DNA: TGTGCCACCAACAACGTAGGGACAGGGAACCAAGAGACCCAGTACTTC.

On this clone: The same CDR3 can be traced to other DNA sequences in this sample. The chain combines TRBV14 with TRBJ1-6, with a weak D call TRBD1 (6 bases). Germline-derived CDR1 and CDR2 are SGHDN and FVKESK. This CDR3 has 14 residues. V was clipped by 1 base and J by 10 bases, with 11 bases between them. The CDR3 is CASSQVEGGSPLHF. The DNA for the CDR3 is TGTGCCAGCAGCCAAGTGGAGGGGGGCTCACCCCTCCACTTT.

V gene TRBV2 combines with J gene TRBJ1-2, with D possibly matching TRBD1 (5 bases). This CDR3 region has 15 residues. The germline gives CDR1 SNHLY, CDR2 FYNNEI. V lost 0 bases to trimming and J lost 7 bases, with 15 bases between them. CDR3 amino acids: CASSEARPGLTGYTF. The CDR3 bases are TGTGCCAGCAGTGAAGCGCGGCCGGGACTAACTGGCTACACCTTC. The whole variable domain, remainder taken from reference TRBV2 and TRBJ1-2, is EPEVTQTPSHQVTQMGQEVILRCVPISNHLYFYWYRQILGQKVEFLVSFYNNEISEKSEIFDDQFSVERPDGSNFTLKIRSTKLEDSAMYFCASSEARPGLTGYTFGSGTRLTVV.

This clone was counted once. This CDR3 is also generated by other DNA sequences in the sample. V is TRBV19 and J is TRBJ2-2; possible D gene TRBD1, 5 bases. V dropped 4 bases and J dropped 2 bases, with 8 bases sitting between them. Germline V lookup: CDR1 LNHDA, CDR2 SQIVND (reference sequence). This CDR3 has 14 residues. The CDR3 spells CASSSTGNTGELFF. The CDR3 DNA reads TGTGCCAGTAGTAGCACAGGAAACACCGGGGAGCTGTTTTTT.

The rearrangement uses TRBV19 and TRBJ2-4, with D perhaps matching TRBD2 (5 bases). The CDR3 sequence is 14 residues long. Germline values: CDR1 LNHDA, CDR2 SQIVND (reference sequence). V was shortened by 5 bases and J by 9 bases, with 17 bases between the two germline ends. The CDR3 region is CASSSQQGSSIQYF. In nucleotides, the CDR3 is TGTGCCAGTAGTTCCCAGCAAGGGAGTAGCATTCAGTACTTC.

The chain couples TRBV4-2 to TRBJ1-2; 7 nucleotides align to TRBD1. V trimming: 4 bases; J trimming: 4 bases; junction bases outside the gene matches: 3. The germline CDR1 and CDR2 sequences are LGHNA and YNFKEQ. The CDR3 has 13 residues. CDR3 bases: TGTGCCAGCAGCCTCGGGACAGTCTATGGCTACACCTTC. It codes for CASSLGTVYGYTF.

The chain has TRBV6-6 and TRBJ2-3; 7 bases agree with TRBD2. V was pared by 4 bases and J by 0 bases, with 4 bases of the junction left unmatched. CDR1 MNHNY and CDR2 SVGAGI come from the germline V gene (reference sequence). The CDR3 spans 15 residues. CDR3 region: CASSSAGISTDTQYF. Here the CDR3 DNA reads TGTGCCAGCAGTTCAGCGGGAATTAGCACAGATACGCAGTATTTT.

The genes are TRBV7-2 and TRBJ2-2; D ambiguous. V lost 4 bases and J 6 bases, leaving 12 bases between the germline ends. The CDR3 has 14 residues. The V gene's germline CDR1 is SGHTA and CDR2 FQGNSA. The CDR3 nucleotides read TGTGCCAGCAGCTCCGTCTTAATGTCCGGGGAGCTGTTTTTT. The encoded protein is CASSSVLMSGELFF.

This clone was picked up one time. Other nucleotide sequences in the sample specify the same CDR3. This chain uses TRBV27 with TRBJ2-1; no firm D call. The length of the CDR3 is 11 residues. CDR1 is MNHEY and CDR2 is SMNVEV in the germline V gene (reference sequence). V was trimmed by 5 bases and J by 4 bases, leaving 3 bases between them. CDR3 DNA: TGTGCCAGCAGTCTGTACAATGAGCAGTTCTTC. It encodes CASSLYNEQFF.